Listed here are 20 T cell receptor beta chains from one sample, sequenced in a study of PD-1 blockade in classical Hodgkin lymphoma. All patients experienced relapse after autologous stem cell transplantation, and brentuximab vedotin exposure was variable. Repertoires were generated with immunoSEQ multiplex PCR, while TCRdb's copy carries only in-frame clones and drops some. This table has 98,000 or so clones, about 89% appearing once. The sample here was peripheral blood mononuclear cells (PBMCs), taken before the second cycle of nivolumab. The receptors derive from a human donor with classical Hodgkin lymphoma.

The chain links TRBV28 to TRBJ2-1, with no clear D. Germline V CDR1 and CDR2: MDHEN, SYDVKM. V shed 6 bases and J shed 0 bases, with 18 bases lying between them. The CDR3 extends over 17 amino acids. In DNA, the CDR3 is TGTGCCAGCAGCCCGAGCCCCAGAGTAAGCTCCTACAATGAGCAGTTCTTC. Amino acid sequence: CASSPSPRVSSYNEQFF.

The rearrangement joins TRBV12-5 to TRBJ2-2; no reliable D call. Trimming shortened V by 3 bases and J by 7 bases, and 6 bases separated the two germline ends. The CDR3 spans 12 residues. In germline, CDR1 is LGHNT, CDR2 FRNRAP. The CDR3 nucleotides are TGTGCTAGTGGTTTATCGATCGGGGAGCTGTTTTTT. Translation: CASGLSIGELFF.

The genes are TRBV5-1 and TRBJ2-7; a possible D gene is TRBD1 (5 bases). Germline-derived CDR1 and CDR2 are SGHRS and YFSETQ. Trimming stripped 4 bases from V and 0 bases from J, with 20 bases between. The CDR3 is 17 amino acids. The CDR3 spells CASSTQGLDGYSYEQYF. DNA of the CDR3: TGCGCCAGCAGCACCCAGGGCCTGGACGGATACTCCTACGAGCAGTACTTC.

J is TRBJ2-2 and V is TRBV6-5, with TRBD2 as a possible D gene (7 bases). The CDR3 has 15 amino acids. V gave up 2 bases and J gave up 4 bases, with 11 bases separating them. From germline, CDR1 is MNHEY and CDR2 SVGAGI. The CDR3 DNA follows: TGTGCCAGCAGTTACCTCGGGGGGCTCACCGGGGAGCTGTTTTTT. Translating gives CASSYLGGLTGELFF.

The chain uses TRBV28 and TRBJ2-6, with 8 bases identical to TRBD1. Trimming cost V 1 base and J 3 bases; bases outside gene matches: 17. This CDR3 is 21 amino acids long. The germline gives CDR1 MDHEN, CDR2 SYDVKM. DNA for the CDR3: TGTGCCAGCAGTTTATTTCGATACCGGGACAGGAAAAGACTTGGGGCCAACGTCCTGACTTTC. It encodes CASSLFRYRDRKRLGANVLTF.

The CDR3: CASSLVEAFF. CDR3 nucleotides: TGTGCCAGCAGCTTAGTTGAAGCTTTCTTT. The chain combines TRBV11-1 with TRBJ1-1; D is unclear. The CDR3 sequence is 10 residues long. V was trimmed by 1 base and J by 7 bases, leaving 1 base between them. In germline, CDR1 is SGHAT, CDR2 FQDESV (reference sequence).

V and J are TRBV6-5 and TRBJ2-7; D gene ambiguous. Trimming took off 2 bases at V and 4 bases at J, with 12 bases between the two ends. The CDR3 covers 14 residues. The germline V gene encodes CDR1 MNHEY and CDR2 SVGAGI. As DNA, the CDR3 is TGTGCCAGCAGTTACGCCGGCAGCGCATACGAGCAGTACTTC. It yields the protein CASSYAGSAYEQYF.

There are a few counts of this clone. This rearrangement joins TRBV30 to TRBJ2-3; 13 nucleotides line up with TRBD2. The CDR3 has 18 amino acids. The germline CDR1 and CDR2 sequences are GTSNPN and SVGIG (reference sequence). Unmatched junction bases numbered 8, after V lost 0 bases and J lost 2 bases. CDR3 protein: CAWSVPRLAGGNTDTQYF. The CDR3 region has the DNA TGTGCCTGGAGTGTACCGCGACTAGCGGGAGGAAACACAGATACGCAGTATTTT.

The CDR3 DNA reads TGTGCCAGCAGTACCCCGCAGCTGGGGGATGAGCAGTTCTTC. This codes for CASSTPQLGDEQFF. V and J are TRBV27 and TRBJ2-1, with D perhaps given as TRBD1 or TRBD2 (5 bases each). The V end was cut by 5 bases, the J end by 8 bases, with 16 bases between. This CDR3 region has 14 residues. Germline V gives CDR1 MNHEY, CDR2 SMNVEV (reference sequence).

The rearrangement links TRBV19 to TRBJ2-7; 12 bases agree with TRBD2. The CDR3 runs 15 residues. Germline V gene sequence: CDR1 LNHDA, CDR2 SQIVND (reference sequence). With 3 bases clipped from V and 6 bases from J, the junction kept 6 bases outside the gene matches. For the CDR3, the DNA is TGTGCCAGTAGTATCAGGCTAGCGGGAGGGCGCGAGCAGTACTTC. Its translation: CASSIRLAGGREQYF.

V and J are TRBV27 and TRBJ2-1, with 8 bases that match TRBD2. The germline V gene has CDR1 MNHEY and CDR2 SMNVEV (reference sequence). This CDR3 has 16 residues. V gave up 5 bases and J gave up 9 bases; unmatched junction bases: 15. The chain's CDR3 is CASSATMSGSLGEQFF. CDR3 nucleotides: TGTGCCAGCAGTGCCACTATGAGCGGGAGTCTCGGTGAGCAGTTCTTC.

The chain recombines TRBV7-9 with TRBJ2-3, with D possibly matching TRBD1 (6 bases). CDR3 length: 14 amino acids. Trimming left V 5 bases short and J 3 bases short, with 12 bases between. Germline V gene lookup returns CDR1 SEHNR and CDR2 FQNEAQ (reference sequence). The DNA for the CDR3 is TGTGCCAGCAGCCCGCCAGGGACAACAGATACGCAGTATTTT. Its translation is CASSPPGTTDTQYF.

V and J are TRBV27 and TRBJ1-3; D is ambiguous. The CDR3 is made up of 13 amino acids. The V and J ends lost 6 bases and 4 bases respectively, with 10 bases between them. Germline assignment: CDR1 MNHEY and CDR2 SMNVEV (reference sequence). The CDR3 nucleotides are TGTGCCAGCAGCAATGTGGGAGGAAACACCATATATTTT. Its translation is CASSNVGGNTIYF.

The rearrangement joins TRBV28 to TRBJ2-2; 9 nucleotides line up with TRBD1. The CDR3 length is 15 residues. With V trimmed by 5 bases and J by 5 bases, 6 bases remained unmatched. Germline V gene sequence: CDR1 MDHEN, CDR2 SYDVKM. CDR3 loop: CASSPGTGWTGELFF. In nucleotides, the CDR3 is TGTGCCAGCAGTCCCGGGACAGGGTGGACCGGGGAGCTGTTTTTT.

J is TRBJ2-5 and V is TRBV19, with D tentatively TRBD1 (6 bases). From germline, CDR1 is LNHDA and CDR2 SQIVND (reference sequence). V gave up 1 base and J gave up 5 bases, with 17 bases separating them. The CDR3 is 16 residues long. In DNA form, the CDR3 reads TGTGCCAGTAGTATAGTTCCCGGGACACTGGGGGAGACCCAGTACTTC. Protein product: CASSIVPGTLGETQYF.

The chain uses TRBV28 and TRBJ1-2; a weak D match, TRBD1 (6 bases). Trimming left V 5 bases short and J 3 bases short, with 13 bases between. CDR3 length: 14 amino acids. Germline CDR1 MDHEN, CDR2 SYDVKM. Here the CDR3 DNA reads TGTGCCAGCAGTGTACCCCAGGGGTACTATGGCTACACCTTC. Its translation is CASSVPQGYYGYTF.

This rearrangement joins TRBV7-2 to TRBJ2-1, with 10 bases lining up with TRBD2. This CDR3 is built from 14 residues. Germline loops: CDR1 SGHTA, CDR2 FQGNSA. V was pared by 5 bases and J by 6 bases, with 4 bases of the junction left unmatched. The CDR3 coding sequence is TGTGCCAGCAGCCCGGGACTAGCGAGCAATGAGCAGTTCTTC. Its translation is CASSPGLASNEQFF. The variable domain in full, completed from reference TRBV7-2 and TRBJ2-1, reads GAGVSQSPSNKVTEKGKDVELRCDPISGHTALYWYRQSLGQGLEFLIYFQGNSAPDKSGLPSDRFSAERTGGSVSTLTIQRTQQEDSAVYLCASSPGLASNEQFFGPGTRLTVL.

The V call is TRBV7-8, the J call TRBJ1-2; D gene ambiguous. V lost 4 bases and J lost 1, with 16 bases in between. The CDR3 is 16 amino acids. Germline CDR1 is SGHVS and CDR2 is FQNEAQ. CDR3 nucleotide sequence: TGTGCCAGCAGCTCCCGGGGTCAGCTATTTAACTATGGCTACACCTTC. Protein product: CASSSRGQLFNYGYTF.

The V call is TRBV12-5, the J call TRBJ1-1; D uncertain. CDR1 is LGHNT and CDR2 is FRNRAP in the germline V gene. Between the trimmed V and J ends, which lost 5 bases and 13 bases, there was a span of 17 bases. This CDR3 spans 12 amino acids. The CDR3 sequence: CASGISRPRGFF. For the CDR3, the DNA is TGTGCTAGTGGTATATCGAGGCCCCGGGGTTTCTTT.

This chain connects TRBV6-5 to TRBJ1-5; D ambiguous. Germline V lookup: CDR1 MNHEY, CDR2 SVGAGI. The CDR3 is made up of 13 amino acids. V lost 0 bases, J lost 3 bases, and 3 bases lay in between. The CDR3 here is CASSYSFNQPQHF. The CDR3, as DNA: TGTGCCAGCAGTTACTCGTTCAATCAGCCCCAGCATTTT.